This paragraph reports one T cell receptor beta chain. A single base separates this from a much larger clone, so it may be a read error. The sample belongs to a study of molecular identifiers for immune sequencing clone quantification. Germline assignment: CDR1 SQVTM and CDR2 ANQGSEA. The CDR3 spans 12 residues. Sorting selected naive CD8 T cells with a CD8+CD4-CCR7+CD45RA+ phenotype. Both previously described methods and listed TCR primers were employed to make bulk TCR libraries. One entry per CDR3 protein results from TCRdb running MiXCR on the PCR reads. The table lists a few hundred thousand distinct CDR3 sequences, roughly 24% of them singletons.

The rearrangement links TRBV29-1 to TRBJ1-1; D uncertain. The receptor's source is a human donor in good health. Some libraries in this study had Jurkat cell RNA spiked in. Sequenced input: naive CD8+ T cells from blood, with Jurkat cell RNA spiked in. Subset defined: FACS-sorted CD8+CD4-CCR7+CD45RA+ naive T cells. The CDR3 spells CSVVGSNTEAVF. CDR3 in DNA: TGCAGCGTTGTCGGTAGTAACACTGAAGCTGTCTTT.